This T cell receptor (beta chain) was identified during a study of early T cells in non-severe SARS-CoV-2 infection (dated by TCRdb to the early 2020s). For the study in its entirety: Because TCR sequencing was done on bulk RNA from unsorted whole blood, the alpha and beta chains could not be paired.

The CDR3 runs 15 residues from the cysteine to the phenylalanine. This entry keeps only the CDR3 DNA: 45 bases, framed from base 1. CDR1 and CDR2, per the germline V gene, are MGHRA and YSYEKL. A distance of 13 bases separates the germline ends of V and J, which lose 3 bases and 2 bases respectively. Library preparation employed 5' RACE. Sequencing relied on a NextSeq 500. The TCR library protocol attached unique molecular identifiers to individual cDNA molecules to correct for sequencing error and PCR bias. Both TCR alpha and beta chains were sequenced, and tight co-correlation was observed between alpha and beta sequence abundances in each sample. For the original study's pipeline: Decombinator V4 was used to annotate TCR sequences for V gene, J gene and CDR3. TCRs were defined as expanded if a significant change between any two time points was detected under a Poisson model with p below 0.0001. TCR abundances were normalised to the total number of TCRs sequenced per sample and were expressed as counts per million. TRAV1-2 paired with TRAJ12, TRAJ20 or TRAJ33 defined MAIT TCRs, while TRAV10 paired with TRAJ18 defined iNKT TCRs. VDJdb, accessed 1 November 2021, was searched for CMV, EBV and SARS-CoV-2 annotated TCRs, excluding TCRs annotated for multiple antigens. TCRdb passed the public sequencing reads through fastp at Q25 and MiXCR, retaining productive beta sequences. Each CDR3 protein appears once, grouped with its most common genes and DNA. The V and J calls shown here were made by TCRdb, not taken from the authors' results. Across this sample there are about 71,000 distinct CDR3 sequences, with 9.5% to 15% seen only once. Of the sample, 2.5% to 3.5% falls within the top ten clones.

As for this clonotype: The specificity of this receptor is unknown. No base qualities exist here, and no much larger clone lies one base off it.

On the study overall, not on this receptor specifically: Matching against VDJdb was skewed toward anti-spike CD8 responses, likely underestimated virus-specific expansions, and missed private and CD4 specificities.

Set within a cohort of healthcare workers in London, UK, this nested case-control study involved weekly PCR testing of nasopharyngeal swabs along with blood sampling. Healthcare workers were recruited between 23 and 31 March 2020, during the week of the UK lockdown, and were followed weekly for up to about 15 weeks. The sequences come from whole blood, collected at baseline. The V and J segments used are TRBV4-1 and TRBJ1-1, with TRBD1 tentatively as D gene (5 bases match). The TCR originated in an adult who was a healthcare worker with PCR-confirmed SARS-CoV-2 infection or an uninfected control (not recorded which). The DNA reads TGCGCCAGCAGCCACTTGGGGGGATTTAACACTGAAGCTTTCTTT. Its product reads: CASSHLGGFNTEAFF.